Here is one T cell receptor (beta chain) with its context. Trimming stripped 5 bases from V and 4 bases from J, with 8 bases between. The CDR3 loop spans 12 amino acids. CDR1 and CDR2 (germline): GTSNPN, SVGIG (reference sequence). Sequenced by immunoSEQ multiplex PCR; TCRdb stores in-frame clones only, minus some. Of around 380,000 clones in the sample, more than 85% are singletons; the top ten hold about 3.6%. This sample is part of a study of Ad26.COV2.S vaccination and SARS-CoV-2 variants. Study information: Ad26.COV2.S arm of COV1001 included the donor.

As for treatment: some 19 received Ad26.COV2.S at low or high dose, single or two shots; about 5 received placebo; per-sample allocation not given. Vaccine and placebo recipients were sampled on day 63 after the first injection. Adults aged 18-55 years in Boston included the donor. The input for sequencing was peripheral blood, taken in a trial of Ad26.COV2.S vaccine versus placebo. The sequence came from a person between 18 and 65 years old who received the Ad26.COV2.S COVID-19 vaccine or a placebo. The chain has TRBV30 and TRBJ1-4; D remains unclear. The CDR3 bases are TGTGCCTGGCACGGAGGTAATGAAAAACTGTTTTTT. It specifies CAWHGGNEKLFF.